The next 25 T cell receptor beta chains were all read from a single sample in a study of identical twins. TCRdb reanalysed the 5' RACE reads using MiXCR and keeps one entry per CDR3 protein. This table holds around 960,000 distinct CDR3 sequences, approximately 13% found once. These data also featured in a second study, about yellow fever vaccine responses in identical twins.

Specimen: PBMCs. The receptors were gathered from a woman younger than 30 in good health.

CDR3 region: CASSLNREYDEQYF. Here the CDR3 DNA reads TGTGCCAGCAGTTTAAACAGGGAGTATGACGAGCAGTACTTC. This sequence joins TRBV12-3 or TRBV12-4 and TRBJ2-7, with D possibly being TRBD1 (6 bases). The CDR3 covers 14 residues. V lost 2 bases and J lost 5, with 13 bases in between.

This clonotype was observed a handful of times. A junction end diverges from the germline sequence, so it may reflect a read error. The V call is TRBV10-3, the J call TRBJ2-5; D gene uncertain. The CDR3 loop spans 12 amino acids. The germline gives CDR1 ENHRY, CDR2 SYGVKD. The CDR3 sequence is CATSELQETQYF. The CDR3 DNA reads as TGTGCCACCAGTGAACTACAAGAGACCCAGTACTTC.

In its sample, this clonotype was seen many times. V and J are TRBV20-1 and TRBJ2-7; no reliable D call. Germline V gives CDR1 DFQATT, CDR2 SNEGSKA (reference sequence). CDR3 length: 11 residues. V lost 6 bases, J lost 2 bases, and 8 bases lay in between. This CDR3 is CSARMTYEQYF. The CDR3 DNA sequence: TGCAGTGCCCGGATGACCTACGAGCAGTACTTC.

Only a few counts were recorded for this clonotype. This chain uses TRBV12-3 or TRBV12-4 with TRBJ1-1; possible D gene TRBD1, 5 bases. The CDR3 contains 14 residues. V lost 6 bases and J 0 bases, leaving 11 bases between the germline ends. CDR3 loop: CASSVTVMNTEAFF. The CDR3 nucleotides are TGTGCCAGCAGCGTGACAGTCATGAACACTGAAGCTTTCTTT.

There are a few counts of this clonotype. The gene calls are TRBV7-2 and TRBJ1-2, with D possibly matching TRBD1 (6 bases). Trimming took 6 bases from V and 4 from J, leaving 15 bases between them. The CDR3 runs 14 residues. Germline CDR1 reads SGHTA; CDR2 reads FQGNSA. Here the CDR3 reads CASRQGRDSYGYTF. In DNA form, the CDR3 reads TGTGCCAGCAGACAGGGAAGGGATAGCTATGGCTACACCTTC.

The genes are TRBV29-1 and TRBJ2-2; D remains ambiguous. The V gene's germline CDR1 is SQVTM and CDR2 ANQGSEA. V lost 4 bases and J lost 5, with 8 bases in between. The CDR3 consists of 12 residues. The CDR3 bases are TGCAGCGTTGTTCGTGAGACCGGGGAGCTGTTTTTT. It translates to CSVVRETGELFF.

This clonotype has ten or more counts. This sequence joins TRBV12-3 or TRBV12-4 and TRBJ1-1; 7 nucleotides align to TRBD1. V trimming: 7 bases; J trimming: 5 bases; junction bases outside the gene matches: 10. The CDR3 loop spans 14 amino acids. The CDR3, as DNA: TGTGCCAGCACCCTAGCAGGGGGTTGGACTGAAGCTTTCTTT. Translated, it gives CASTLAGGWTEAFF.

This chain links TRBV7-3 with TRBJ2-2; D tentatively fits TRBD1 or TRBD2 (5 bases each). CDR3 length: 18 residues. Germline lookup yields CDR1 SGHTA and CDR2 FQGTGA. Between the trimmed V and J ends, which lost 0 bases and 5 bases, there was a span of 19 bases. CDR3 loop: CASSLTWATMGETGELFF. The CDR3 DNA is TGTGCCAGCAGCTTAACTTGGGCTACCATGGGGGAAACCGGGGAGCTGTTTTTT.

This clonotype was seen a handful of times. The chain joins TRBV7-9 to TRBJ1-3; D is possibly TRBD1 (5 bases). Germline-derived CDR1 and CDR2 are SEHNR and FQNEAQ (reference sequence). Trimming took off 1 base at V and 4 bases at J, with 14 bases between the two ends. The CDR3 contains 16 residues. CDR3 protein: CASSLVLGVYGNTIYF. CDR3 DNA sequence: TGTGCCAGCAGCTTAGTTTTGGGGGTTTACGGAAACACCATATATTTT.

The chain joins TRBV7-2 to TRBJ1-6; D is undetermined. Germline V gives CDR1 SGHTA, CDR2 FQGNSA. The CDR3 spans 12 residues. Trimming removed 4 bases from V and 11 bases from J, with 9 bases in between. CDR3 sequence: CASSWSRAPLHF. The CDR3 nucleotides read TGTGCCAGCAGCTGGTCTCGGGCACCCCTCCACTTT.

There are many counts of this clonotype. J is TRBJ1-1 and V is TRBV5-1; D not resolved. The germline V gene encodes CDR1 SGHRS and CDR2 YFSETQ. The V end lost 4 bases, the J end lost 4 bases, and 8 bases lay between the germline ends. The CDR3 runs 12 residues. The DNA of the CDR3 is TGCGCCAGCAGCCGAAAGGGCACTGAAGCTTTCTTT. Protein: CASSRKGTEAFF.

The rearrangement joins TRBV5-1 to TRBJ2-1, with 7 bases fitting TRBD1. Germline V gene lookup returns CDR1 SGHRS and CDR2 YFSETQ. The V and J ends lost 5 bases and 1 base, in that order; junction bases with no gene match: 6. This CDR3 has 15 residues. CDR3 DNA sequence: TGCGCCAGCAGGTTTACAGGGGCGTCCTACAATGAGCAGTTCTTC. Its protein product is CASRFTGASYNEQFF. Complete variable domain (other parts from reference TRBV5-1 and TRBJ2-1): KAGVTQTPRYLIKTRGQQVTLSCSPISGHRSVSWYQQTPGQGLQFLFEYFSETQRNKGNFPGRFSGRQFSNSRSEMNVSTLELGDSALYLCASRFTGASYNEQFFGPGTRLTVL.

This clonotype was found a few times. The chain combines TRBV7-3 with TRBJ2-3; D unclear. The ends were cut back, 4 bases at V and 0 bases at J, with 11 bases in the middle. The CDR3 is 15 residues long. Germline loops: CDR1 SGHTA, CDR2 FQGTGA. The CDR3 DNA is TGTGCCAGCAGCTCGATAGCTACTAGCACAGATACGCAGTATTTT. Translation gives CASSSIATSTDTQYF.

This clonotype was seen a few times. The CDR3 spells CASSYTRGFRPQHF. As DNA, the CDR3 is TGTGCCAGCAGTTATACCAGGGGCTTCCGGCCCCAGCATTTT. This chain uses TRBV28 with TRBJ1-5; D perhaps matches TRBD1 (6 bases). Between the trimmed V and J ends, which lost 4 bases and 9 bases, there was a span of 16 bases. CDR3 length: 14 amino acids. Germline CDR1 is MDHEN and CDR2 is SYDVKM.

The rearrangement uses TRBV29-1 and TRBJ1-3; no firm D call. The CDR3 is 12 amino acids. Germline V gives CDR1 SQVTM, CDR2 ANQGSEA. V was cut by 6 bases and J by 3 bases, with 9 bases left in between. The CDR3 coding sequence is TGCAGCGTGAAGGGAGTTGGAAACACCATATATTTT. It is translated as CSVKGVGNTIYF.

CDR3 amino acids: CASSRSGTGGEKLFF. In DNA form, the CDR3 reads TGTGCCAGCAGTCGATCTGGGACAGGGGGTGAAAAACTGTTTTTT. This rearrangement joins TRBV27 to TRBJ1-4; TRBD1 agrees at 11 bases. The ends lost 5 bases at V and 7 bases at J; junction bases unmatched: 6. Per the germline V gene, CDR1 is MNHEY and CDR2 is SMNVEV (reference sequence). The CDR3 sequence is 15 residues long.

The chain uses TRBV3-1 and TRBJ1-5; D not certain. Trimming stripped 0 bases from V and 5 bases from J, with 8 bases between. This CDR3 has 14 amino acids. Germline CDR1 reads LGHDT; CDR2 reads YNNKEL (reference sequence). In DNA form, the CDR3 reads TGTGCCAGCAGCCAAGATAACGCCGATCAGCCCCAGCATTTT. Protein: CASSQDNADQPQHF.

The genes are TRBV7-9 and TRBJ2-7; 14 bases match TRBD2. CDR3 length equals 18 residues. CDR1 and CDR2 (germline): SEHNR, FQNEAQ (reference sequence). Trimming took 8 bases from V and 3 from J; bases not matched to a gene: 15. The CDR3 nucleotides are TGTGCCAGCGCCGGACCTGGACTAGCGGGAGGTCCAGACTACGAGCAGTACTTC. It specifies CASAGPGLAGGPDYEQYF.

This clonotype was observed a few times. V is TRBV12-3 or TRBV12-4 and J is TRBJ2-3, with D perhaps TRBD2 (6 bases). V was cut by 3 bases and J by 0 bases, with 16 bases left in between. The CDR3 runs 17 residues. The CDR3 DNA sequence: TGTGCCAGCAGTTTTGGGGCGGGGCCCACTAGCACAGATACGCAGTATTTT. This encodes CASSFGAGPTSTDTQYF.

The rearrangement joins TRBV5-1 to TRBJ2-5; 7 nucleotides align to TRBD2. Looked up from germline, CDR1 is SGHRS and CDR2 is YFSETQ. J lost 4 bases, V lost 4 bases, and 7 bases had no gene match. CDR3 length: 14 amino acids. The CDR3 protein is CASSIGTIGETQYF. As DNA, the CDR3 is TGCGCCAGCAGCATCGGGACTATCGGAGAGACCCAGTACTTC.

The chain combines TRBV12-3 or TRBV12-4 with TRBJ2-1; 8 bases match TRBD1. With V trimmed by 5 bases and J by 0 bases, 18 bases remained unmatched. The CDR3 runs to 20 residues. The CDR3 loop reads CASSTTAGTGGDSSYNEQFF. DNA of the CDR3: TGTGCCAGCAGTACCACCGCGGGCACAGGGGGTGATAGCTCCTACAATGAGCAGTTCTTC.

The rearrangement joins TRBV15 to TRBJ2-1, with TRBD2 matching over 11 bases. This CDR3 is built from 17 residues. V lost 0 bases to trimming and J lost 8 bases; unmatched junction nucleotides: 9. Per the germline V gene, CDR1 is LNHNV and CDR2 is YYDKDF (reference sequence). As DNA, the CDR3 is TGTGCCACCAGCAGAGAGGGATACATAGCGGGAGGGGATGAGCAGTTCTTC. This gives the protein CATSREGYIAGGDEQFF. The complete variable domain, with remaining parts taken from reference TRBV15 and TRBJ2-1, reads DAMVIQNPRYQVTQFGKPVTLSCSQTLNHNVMYWYQQKSSQAPKLLFHYYDKDFNNEADTPDNFQSRRPNTSFCFLDIRSPGLGDTAMYLCATSREGYIAGGDEQFFGPGTRLTVL.

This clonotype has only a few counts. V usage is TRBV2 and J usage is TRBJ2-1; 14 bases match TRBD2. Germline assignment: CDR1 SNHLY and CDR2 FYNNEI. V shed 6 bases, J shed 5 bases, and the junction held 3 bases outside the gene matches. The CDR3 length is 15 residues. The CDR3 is CASRGTSGRNNEQFF. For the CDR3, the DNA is TGTGCCAGCAGGGGGACTAGCGGGAGAAACAATGAGCAGTTCTTC.

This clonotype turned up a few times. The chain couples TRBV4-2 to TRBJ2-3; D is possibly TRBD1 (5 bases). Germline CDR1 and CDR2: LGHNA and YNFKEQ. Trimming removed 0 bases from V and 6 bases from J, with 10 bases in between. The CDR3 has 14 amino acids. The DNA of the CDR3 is TGTGCCAGCAGCCAAGACGAGAACAGGGATACGCAGTATTTT. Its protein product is CASSQDENRDTQYF.

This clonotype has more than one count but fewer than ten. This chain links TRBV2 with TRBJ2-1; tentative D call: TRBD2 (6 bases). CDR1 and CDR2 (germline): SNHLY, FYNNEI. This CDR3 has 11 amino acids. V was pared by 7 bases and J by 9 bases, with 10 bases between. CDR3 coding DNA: TGTGCCAGCACTCGGGGGTTTGAGCAGTTCTTC. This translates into CASTRGFEQFF.